This entry features one TCR beta chain sequence. Antigen unknown. This entry is derived from a study of cytomegalovirus exposure and HLA in healthy donors. General observations from the study: Reportedly, diagnosis of cytomegalovirus status by the classifier showed high specificity and sensitivity. Later analysis suggested most CMV-associated TCR beta chains were HLA-restricted. The authors listed approximately 160 TCR beta chains as cytomegalovirus-associated. Immune exposure information available was restricted to CMV serostatus.

Both 60 Vbeta primers and 13 Jbeta primers went into the PCR. Here immunoSEQ multiplex PCR was the method, and the copy in TCRdb shows in-frame clones only, minus some. Found here are fewer than 350,000 clones, roughly 90% of them singletons; the top ten hold about 2.3%. Germline V gene sequence: CDR1 SNHLY, CDR2 FYNNEI. The CDR3 runs to 14 residues. V was trimmed by 6 bases and J by 7 bases, leaving 15 bases between them. The source is a young woman in good health and CMV-seronegative. What was sequenced was PBMCs. V usage is TRBV2 and J usage is TRBJ2-2, with D possibly being TRBD1 (6 bases). The CDR3 coding sequence is TGTGCCAGCAGGTACGCGACAGGCGTCGGGGAGCTGTTTTTT. As protein: CASRYATGVGELFF.